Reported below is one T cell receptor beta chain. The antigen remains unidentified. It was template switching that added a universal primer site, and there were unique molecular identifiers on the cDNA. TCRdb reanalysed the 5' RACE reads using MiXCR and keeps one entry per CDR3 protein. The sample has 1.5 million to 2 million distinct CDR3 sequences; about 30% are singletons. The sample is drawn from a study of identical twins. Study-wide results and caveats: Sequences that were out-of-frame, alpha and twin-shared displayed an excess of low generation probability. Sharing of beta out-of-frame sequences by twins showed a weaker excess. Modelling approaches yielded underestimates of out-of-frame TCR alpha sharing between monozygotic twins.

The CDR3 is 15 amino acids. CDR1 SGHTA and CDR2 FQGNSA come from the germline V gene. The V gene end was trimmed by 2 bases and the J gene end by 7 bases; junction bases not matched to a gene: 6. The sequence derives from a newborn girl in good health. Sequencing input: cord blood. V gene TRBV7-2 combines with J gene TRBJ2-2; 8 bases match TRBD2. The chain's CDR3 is CASSLSLSGSGELFF. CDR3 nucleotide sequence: TGTGCCAGCAGCTTAAGCCTGAGCGGGAGCGGGGAGCTGTTTTTT.